What follows are 29 T cell receptor beta chains derived from one specimen sequenced in a study of beta chain features in type 1 diabetes. Expressed TCRB transcripts were sequenced because the entire RNA isolate underwent reverse transcription. Assay: immunoSEQ multiplex PCR; the TCRdb copy retains only in-frame clones and omits some. The table has over 600,000 clones, around 12% seen once. Antigens for these TCRs are unknown. Study observations and caveats: TCRB CDR3 length was moderately but significantly reduced in all four CD4+ subsets of Type 1 diabetes patients.

Sequencing was performed on naive CD4+ T cells from blood. Receptor source: a man younger than 40 with type 1 diabetes.

V and J are TRBV7-9 and TRBJ2-7; a weak D match, TRBD2 (5 bases). The CDR3 is 15 residues long. Trimming took off 3 bases at V and 0 bases at J, with 12 bases between the two ends. Per the germline V gene, CDR1 is SEHNR and CDR2 is FQNEAQ (reference sequence). In DNA, the CDR3 is TGTGCCAGCAGCTTGGGAGACTGGAGCTCCTACGAGCAGTACTTC. This encodes CASSLGDWSSYEQYF.

DNA of the CDR3: TGCAGCGTGACGCGTTCCGGGGGGACTCCTCCAATGAACACTGAAGCTTTCTTT. This encodes CSVTRSGGTPPMNTEAFF. The chain has TRBV29-1 and TRBJ1-1, with D tentatively TRBD1 (5 bases). The CDR3 extends over 18 amino acids. Germline loops: CDR1 SQVTM, CDR2 ANQGSEA. Trimming left V 6 bases short and J 0 bases short, with 26 bases between.

This clone was recorded a few times. V and J are TRBV25-1 and TRBJ1-1; TRBD1 aligns across 9 bases. The V segment lost 0 bases and the J segment 6 bases; nucleotides outside the gene matches: 8. Germline CDR1 reads MGHDK; CDR2 reads SYGVNS. The CDR3 has 16 amino acids. DNA for the CDR3: TGTGCCAGCAGTGAATATGTTGGGACAGGGACCCCTGAAGCTTTCTTT. It translates to CASSEYVGTGTPEAFF.

The V and J genes are TRBV13 and TRBJ2-7; D gene unclear. Trimming removed 5 bases at V and 3 bases at J, with 14 bases between. The CDR3 spans 14 residues. CDR1 and CDR2 from the germline V gene are PRHDT and FYEKMQ (reference sequence). This chain's CDR3 is CASSPIPDGYEQYF. The CDR3, as DNA: TGTGCCAGCAGCCCAATCCCGGACGGCTACGAGCAGTACTTC.

With regard to this clone: One end of the junction fails to match germline, which may point to a read error. This chain joins TRBV25-1 and TRBJ1-4; TRBD1 is a possible D gene (6 bases). The CDR3 covers 12 residues. CDR1 is MGHDK, CDR2 SYGVNS, per germline. The DNA of the CDR3 is TGTGCCAGCAGTACTCCGACAGGCCAACCCATTTTT. It is translated as CASSTPTGQPIF.

The chain recombines TRBV19 with TRBJ1-6; D remains ambiguous. V dropped 8 bases and J dropped 7 bases, with 18 bases sitting between them. CDR3 length: 15 residues. From germline, CDR1 is LNHDA and CDR2 SQIVND (reference sequence). The CDR3 protein is CASSPSPAGNSPLHF. The CDR3 nucleotides read TGTGCCAGTTCCCCAAGCCCGGCGGGGAATTCACCCCTCCACTTT. The full variable domain, its missing parts supplied by reference TRBV19 and TRBJ1-6, is DGGITQSPKYLFRKEGQNVTLSCEQNLNHDAMYWYRQDPGQGLRLIYYSQIVNDFQKGDIAEGYSVSREKKESFPLTVTSAQKNPTAFYLCASSPSPAGNSPLHFGNGTRLTVT.

The CDR3 spells CASSPPGTHTNEKLFF. CDR3 DNA sequence: TGTGCCAGCAGTCCTCCCGGGACACATACTAATGAAAAACTGTTTTTT. The rearrangement uses TRBV7-4 and TRBJ1-4; D may be TRBD1 (6 bases). The CDR3 is made up of 16 amino acids. CDR1 is SGHVT, CDR2 SQSDAQ, per germline. V was cut by 6 bases and J by 2 bases, with 16 bases left in between.

The chain recombines TRBV6-5 with TRBJ2-5; TRBD1 matches 10 bases. After removal of 6 bases from V and 2 bases from J, the junction contained 3 bases not matched to a gene. The CDR3 has 14 residues. Germline CDR1 MNHEY, CDR2 SVGAGI. DNA of the CDR3: TGTGCCAGCAGGCGACAGGGGGCTCAAGAGACCCAGTACTTC. Its translation: CASRRQGAQETQYF.

The chain is built from TRBV5-4 and TRBJ2-1; D gene ambiguous. CDR1 is SGHNT, CDR2 YYREEE, per germline (reference sequence). The CDR3 runs 12 residues. Trimming pared 1 base from V and 9 bases from J, leaving 8 bases between. The CDR3, as DNA: TGTGCCAGCAGCTTGCCCTTCAGTGAGCAGTTCTTC. Protein sequence: CASSLPFSEQFF.

This chain uses TRBV4-3 with TRBJ2-1; unclear D gene. This CDR3 is 14 amino acids long. Germline CDR1 and CDR2: LGHNA and YSLEER. V was cut by 2 bases and J by 3 bases, with 8 bases left in between. The CDR3 loop reads CASSQSGYYNEQFF. As DNA, the CDR3 is TGCGCCAGCAGCCAATCAGGCTACTACAATGAGCAGTTCTTC.

This clone was seen more than once but under ten times. This rearrangement joins TRBV5-1 to TRBJ1-2; D is perhaps TRBD1 (6 bases). V was clipped by 4 bases and J by 4 bases, with 11 bases between them. The CDR3 is 13 residues long. Germline CDR1 SGHRS, CDR2 YFSETQ. For the CDR3, the DNA is TGCGCCAGCAGCGTGGACAGTGTCTATGGCTACACCTTC. It encodes CASSVDSVYGYTF.

The chain links TRBV6-1 to TRBJ1-2; tentatively, D is TRBD1 (5 bases). The CDR3 contains 15 residues. Trimming stripped 2 bases from V and 6 bases from J, with 16 bases between. CDR1 is MNHNS and CDR2 is SASEGT in the germline V gene. The CDR3 sequence: CASSERGNKGDGYTF. DNA of the CDR3: TGTGCCAGCAGTGAAAGGGGAAATAAAGGGGATGGCTACACCTTC.

The rearrangement joins TRBV5-1 to TRBJ2-5; 10 nucleotides match TRBD2. The CDR3 runs 15 residues. The germline V gene encodes CDR1 SGHRS and CDR2 YFSETQ. With 0 bases clipped from V and 4 bases from J, the junction kept 3 bases outside the gene matches. The CDR3 DNA sequence: TGCGCCAGCAGCTTGGGACTAGCGGGCGGAGAGACCCAGTACTTC. Protein: CASSLGLAGGETQYF.

This chain uses TRBV6-5 with TRBJ1-6; weak D call: TRBD1 (5 bases). The CDR3 contains 13 residues. V lost 8 bases and J 9 bases, leaving 14 bases between the germline ends. The germline gives CDR1 MNHEY, CDR2 SVGAGI. CDR3 sequence reads: CASGGSRVSPLHF. Written as DNA, the CDR3 is TGTGCCAGCGGGGGGAGTCGGGTTTCACCCCTCCACTTT.

The chain recombines TRBV6-4 with TRBJ1-6, with D perhaps matching TRBD1 (5 bases). Trimming removed 6 bases from V and 9 bases from J, with 21 bases in between. Germline V gene lookup returns CDR1 MRHNA and CDR2 SNTAGT. The CDR3 is 16 amino acids. CDR3 protein: CASRVGGGDLSSPLHF. The CDR3 DNA reads as TGTGCCAGCAGAGTGGGCGGAGGGGACCTTAGTTCACCCCTCCACTTT.

This clone was seen only a few times. The rearrangement links TRBV28 to TRBJ1-1; D not resolved. Trimming stripped 4 bases from V and 0 bases from J, with 6 bases between. The V gene's germline CDR1 is MDHEN and CDR2 SYDVKM. The length of the CDR3 is 13 residues. DNA of the CDR3: TGTGCCAGCAGTTCCCACATGAACACTGAAGCTTTCTTT. Protein sequence: CASSSHMNTEAFF.

The chain uses TRBV7-2 and TRBJ2-7, with TRBD1 matching over 8 bases. The CDR3 is made up of 14 amino acids. The V gene end was trimmed by 2 bases and the J gene end by 5 bases; junction bases not matched to a gene: 5. Germline CDR1 is SGHTA and CDR2 is FQGNSA. The CDR3 spells CASSLMTGENEQYF. CDR3 DNA sequence: TGTGCCAGCAGCTTAATGACAGGGGAAAACGAGCAGTACTTC.

This clone was seen only a few times. The gene calls are TRBV4-1 and TRBJ2-3, with D perhaps TRBD2 (6 bases). The CDR3 contains 15 residues. With 0 bases removed from V and 2 bases from J, the gap between germline ends came to 9 bases. Germline V gene data show CDR1 as MGHRA and CDR2 as YSYEKL. This CDR3 reads CASSQDAGNTDTQYF. The CDR3 nucleotides are TGCGCCAGCAGCCAAGACGCGGGAAACACAGATACGCAGTATTTT.

This clone was seen only a few times. V and J are TRBV4-3 and TRBJ2-2; tentatively, D is TRBD1 (5 bases). Germline V gene lookup returns CDR1 LGHNA and CDR2 YSLEER. V gave up 4 bases and J gave up 2 bases, with 20 bases separating them. The CDR3 consists of 18 residues. DNA for the CDR3: TGCGCCAGCAGCCTCTCCTTTTCTTCTGGGGCCAACACCGGGGAGCTGTTTTTT. It is translated as CASSLSFSSGANTGELFF.

A note on this clone: The sample has other DNA sequences that encode this CDR3 too. The gene calls are TRBV7-2 and TRBJ1-2; 9 nucleotides align to TRBD1. The CDR3 spans 14 residues. V trimming: 3 bases; J trimming: 7 bases; junction bases outside the gene matches: 6. Germline V gives CDR1 SGHTA, CDR2 FQGNSA. The CDR3 DNA sequence: TGTGCCAGCAGCTTTCGGACAGGGGACGGTGGCTACACCTTC. Translated, it gives CASSFRTGDGGYTF.

This clone has a handful of counts. This rearrangement joins TRBV5-4 to TRBJ1-5; 7 bases align to TRBD1. The V gene end was trimmed by 0 bases and the J gene end by 10 bases; junction bases not matched to a gene: 13. This CDR3 spans 16 amino acids. CDR1 is SGHNT, CDR2 YYREEE, per germline (reference sequence). CDR3 loop: CASSLGGTASMGPQHF. The CDR3 DNA reads as TGTGCCAGCAGCTTGGGTGGGACAGCCTCGATGGGACCCCAGCATTTT.

In this sample, this clone turned up a few times. This specimen includes other DNA sequences encoding the same CDR3. The CDR3 reads CASSFQGDNQPQHF. Here the CDR3 DNA reads TGTGCCAGCAGCTTCCAGGGGGACAATCAGCCCCAGCATTTT. The J gene is TRBJ1-5, the V gene TRBV7-2; 7 bases align to TRBD1. The CDR3 length is 14 residues. V gave up 3 bases and J gave up 3 bases; unmatched junction bases: 2. The germline gives CDR1 SGHTA, CDR2 FQGNSA. Supplemented by reference TRBV7-2 and TRBJ1-5, the full variable domain reads GAGVSQSPSNKVTEKGKDVELRCDPISGHTALYWYRQSLGQGLEFLIYFQGNSAPDKSGLPSDRFSAERTGGSVSTLTIQRTQQEDSAVYLCASSFQGDNQPQHFGDGTRLSIL.

The J gene is TRBJ2-5, the V gene TRBV10-3; 8 bases are shared with TRBD1. This CDR3 spans 13 amino acids. The germline V gene has CDR1 ENHRY and CDR2 SYGVKD. J was trimmed by 5 bases and V by 8 bases; bases with no gene match: 7. The CDR3 sequence is CAISSDREETQYF. Here the CDR3 DNA reads TGTGCCATCTCCTCGGACAGGGAGGAGACCCAGTACTTC.

Here the CDR3 DNA reads TGTGCCAGCAGCTCCGGGACGGTACAAGAGACCCAGTACTTC. Its protein is CASSSGTVQETQYF. This sequence joins TRBV7-9 and TRBJ2-5; D tentatively reads TRBD1 or TRBD2 (5 bases each). Looked up from germline, CDR1 is SEHNR and CDR2 is FQNEAQ (reference sequence). The CDR3 contains 14 residues. Trimming stripped 4 bases from V and 2 bases from J, with 11 bases between.

In its sample, this clone was seen a few times. The V call is TRBV12-5, the J call TRBJ1-1; D gene unclear. The CDR3 runs 12 residues. Per germline, CDR1 LGHNT and CDR2 FRNRAP. The ends were cut back, 5 bases at V and 4 bases at J, with 8 bases in the middle. The CDR3: CASGRQGTEAFF. The CDR3 nucleotides are TGTGCTAGTGGTCGACAAGGCACTGAAGCTTTCTTT.

The chain joins TRBV9 to TRBJ2-7; D is unresolved. With 0 bases removed from V and 0 bases from J, the gap between germline ends came to 7 bases. CDR3 length equals 14 residues. Germline V gene data show CDR1 as SGDLS and CDR2 as YYNGEE. DNA of the CDR3: TGTGCCAGCAGCGTAGTCCCATCCTCCTACGAGCAGTACTTC. It is translated as CASSVVPSSYEQYF.

The chain links TRBV30 to TRBJ1-5; D perhaps matches TRBD1 (5 bases). The CDR3 has 13 amino acids. The V end lost 2 bases, the J end lost 7 bases, and 12 bases lay between the germline ends. Germline V gene lookup returns CDR1 GTSNPN and CDR2 SVGIG (reference sequence). Here the CDR3 DNA reads TGTGCCTGGAGTCAGGGTCCCCAACAGCCCCAGCATTTT. It yields the protein CAWSQGPQQPQHF.

The J gene is TRBJ2-2, the V gene TRBV19; TRBD1 aligns across 10 bases. CDR3 length: 14 residues. Germline CDR1 is LNHDA and CDR2 is SQIVND (reference sequence). The J segment lost 6 bases and the V segment lost 6 bases, leaving 4 bases of the junction unmatched. CDR3 nucleotides: TGTGCCAGTAGGACCGGGACAGGGGCCGGGGAGCTGTTTTTT. Translated, it gives CASRTGTGAGELFF.

CDR3: CASSSSIHPTNEKLFF. The CDR3 DNA sequence: TGTGCCAGCAGTTCCTCGATTCATCCAACTAATGAAAAACTGTTTTTT. The chain carries TRBV27 and TRBJ1-4; D ambiguous. Trimming cost V 4 bases and J 0 bases, with 12 bases left between them. CDR1 is MNHEY, CDR2 SMNVEV, per germline (reference sequence). This CDR3 has 16 amino acids.